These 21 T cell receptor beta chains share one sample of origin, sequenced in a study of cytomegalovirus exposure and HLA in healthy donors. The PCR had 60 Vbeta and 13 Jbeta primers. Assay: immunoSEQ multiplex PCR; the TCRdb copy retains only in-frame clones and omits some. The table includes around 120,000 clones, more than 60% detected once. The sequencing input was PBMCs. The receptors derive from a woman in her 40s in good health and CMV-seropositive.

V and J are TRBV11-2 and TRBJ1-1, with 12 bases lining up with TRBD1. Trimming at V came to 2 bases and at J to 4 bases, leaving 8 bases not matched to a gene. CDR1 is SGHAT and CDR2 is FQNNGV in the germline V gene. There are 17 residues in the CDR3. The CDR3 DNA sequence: TGTGCCAGCAGCTTACACGGGACAGGGGGCGAGGGCACTGAAGCTTTCTTT. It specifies CASSLHGTGGEGTEAFF.

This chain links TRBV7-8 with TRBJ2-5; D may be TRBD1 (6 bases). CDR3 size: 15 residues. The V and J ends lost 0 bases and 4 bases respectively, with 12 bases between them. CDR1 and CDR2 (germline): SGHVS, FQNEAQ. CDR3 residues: CASSLASGVGETQYF. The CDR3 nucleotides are TGTGCCAGCAGCTTAGCGTCAGGGGTCGGAGAGACCCAGTACTTC.

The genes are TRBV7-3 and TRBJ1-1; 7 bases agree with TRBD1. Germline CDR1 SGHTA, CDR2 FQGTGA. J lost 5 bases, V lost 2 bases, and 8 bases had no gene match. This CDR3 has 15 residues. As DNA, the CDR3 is TGTGCCAGCAGCTTAGAGGCCAGGGGGAGAACTGAAGCTTTCTTT. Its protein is CASSLEARGRTEAFF.

CDR3 sequence reads: CASSEDRGPQHF. The CDR3 DNA is TGTGCCAGCAGCGAAGACCGGGGGCCCCAGCATTTT. The chain links TRBV5-4 to TRBJ1-5; D remains ambiguous. V was pared by 4 bases and J by 9 bases, with 11 bases between. CDR3 size: 12 residues. The germline V gene encodes CDR1 SGHNT and CDR2 YYREEE (reference sequence).

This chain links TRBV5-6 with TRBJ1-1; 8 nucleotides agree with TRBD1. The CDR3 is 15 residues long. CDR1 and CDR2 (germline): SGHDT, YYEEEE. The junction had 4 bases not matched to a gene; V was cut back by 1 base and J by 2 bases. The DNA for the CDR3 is TGTGCCAGCAGCTTGACAGGGGGGGCTAACACTGAAGCTTTCTTT. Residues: CASSLTGGANTEAFF.

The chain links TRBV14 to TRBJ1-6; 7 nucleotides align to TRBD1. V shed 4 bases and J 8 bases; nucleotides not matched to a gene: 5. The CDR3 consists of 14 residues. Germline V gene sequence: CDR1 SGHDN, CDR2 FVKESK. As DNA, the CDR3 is TGTGCCAGCAGCCCTCGCAGGGGGGATTCACCCCTCCACTTT. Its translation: CASSPRRGDSPLHF. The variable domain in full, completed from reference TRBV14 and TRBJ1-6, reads EAGVTQFPSHSVIEKGQTVTLRCDPISGHDNLYWYRRVMGKEIKFLLHFVKESKQDESGMPNNRFLAERTGGTYSTLKVQPAELEDSGVYFCASSPRRGDSPLHFGNGTRLTVT.

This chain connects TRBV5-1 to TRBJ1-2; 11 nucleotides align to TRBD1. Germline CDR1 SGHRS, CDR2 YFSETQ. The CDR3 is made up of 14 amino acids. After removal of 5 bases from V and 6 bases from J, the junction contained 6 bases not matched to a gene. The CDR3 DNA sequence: TGCGCCAGCAGTGGACAGGGGGCAAGAGATGGCTACACCTTC. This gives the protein CASSGQGARDGYTF.

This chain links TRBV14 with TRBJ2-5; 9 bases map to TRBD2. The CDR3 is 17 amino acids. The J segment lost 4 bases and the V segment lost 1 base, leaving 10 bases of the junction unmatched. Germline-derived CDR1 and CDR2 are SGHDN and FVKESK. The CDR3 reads CASSQGVAGVGSETQYF. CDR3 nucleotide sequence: TGTGCCAGCAGCCAAGGCGTAGCGGGAGTGGGATCAGAGACCCAGTACTTC. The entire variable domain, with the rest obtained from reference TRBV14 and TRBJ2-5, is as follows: EAGVTQFPSHSVIEKGQTVTLRCDPISGHDNLYWYRRVMGKEIKFLLHFVKESKQDESGMPNNRFLAERTGGTYSTLKVQPAELEDSGVYFCASSQGVAGVGSETQYFGPGTRLLVL.

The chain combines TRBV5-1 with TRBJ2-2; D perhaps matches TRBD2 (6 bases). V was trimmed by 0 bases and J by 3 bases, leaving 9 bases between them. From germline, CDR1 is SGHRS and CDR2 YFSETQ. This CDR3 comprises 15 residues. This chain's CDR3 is CASSLGGEYTGELFF. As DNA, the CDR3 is TGCGCCAGCAGCTTGGGGGGGGAGTACACCGGGGAGCTGTTTTTT.

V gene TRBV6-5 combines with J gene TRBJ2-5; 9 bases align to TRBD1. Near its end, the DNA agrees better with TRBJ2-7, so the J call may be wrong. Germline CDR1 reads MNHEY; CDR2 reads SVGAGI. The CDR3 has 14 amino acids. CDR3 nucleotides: TGTGCCAGCAGTCCTGGACAGGGGATCTACGAGCAGTACTTC. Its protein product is CASSPGQGIYEQYF.

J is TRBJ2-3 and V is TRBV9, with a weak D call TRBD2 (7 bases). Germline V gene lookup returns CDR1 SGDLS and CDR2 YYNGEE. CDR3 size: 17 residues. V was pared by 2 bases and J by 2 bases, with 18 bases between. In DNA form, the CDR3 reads TGTGCCAGCAGCGTCACGGACAGTCGGGGGGACACAGATACGCAGTATTTT. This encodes CASSVTDSRGDTDTQYF.

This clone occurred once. The CDR3: CASSSLDRGSFGQPQHF. CDR3 coding DNA: TGTGCCAGCAGCTCCCTTGACAGGGGATCGTTTGGACAGCCCCAGCATTTT. The chain is built from TRBV7-9 and TRBJ1-5, with 8 nucleotides matching TRBD1. The V gene's germline CDR1 is SEHNR and CDR2 FQNEAQ (reference sequence). The V gene end was trimmed by 4 bases and the J gene end by 7 bases; junction bases not matched to a gene: 15. The CDR3 has 17 amino acids. Using reference TRBV7-9 and TRBJ1-5 for the parts outside the CDR3, the full variable domain is DTGVSQNPRHKITKRGQNVTFRCDPISEHNRLYWYRQTLGQGPEFLTYFQNEAQLEKSRLLSDRFSAERPKGSFSTLEIQRTEQGDSAMYLCASSSLDRGSFGQPQHFGDGTRLSIL.

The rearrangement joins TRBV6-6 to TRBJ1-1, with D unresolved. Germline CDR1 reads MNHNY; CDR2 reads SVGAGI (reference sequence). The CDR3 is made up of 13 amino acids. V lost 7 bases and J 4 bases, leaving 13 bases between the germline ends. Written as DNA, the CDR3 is TGTGCCAGCACCGGAGTCGTGGTCACTGAAGCTTTCTTT. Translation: CASTGVVVTEAFF.

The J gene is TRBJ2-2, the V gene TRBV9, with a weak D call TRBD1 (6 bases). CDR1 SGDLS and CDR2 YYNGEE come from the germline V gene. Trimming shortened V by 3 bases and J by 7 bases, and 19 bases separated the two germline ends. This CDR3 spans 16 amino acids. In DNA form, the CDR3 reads TGTGCCAGCAGCGCGACGATGAACAGGGTTGACGGGGAGCTGTTTTTT. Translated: CASSATMNRVDGELFF.

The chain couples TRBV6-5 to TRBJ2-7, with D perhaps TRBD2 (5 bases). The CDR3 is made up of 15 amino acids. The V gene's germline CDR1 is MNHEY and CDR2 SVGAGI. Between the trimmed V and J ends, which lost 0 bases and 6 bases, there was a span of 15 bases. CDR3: CASSYSSTGMGEQYF. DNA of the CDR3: TGTGCCAGCAGTTACTCATCCACGGGGATGGGCGAGCAGTACTTC.

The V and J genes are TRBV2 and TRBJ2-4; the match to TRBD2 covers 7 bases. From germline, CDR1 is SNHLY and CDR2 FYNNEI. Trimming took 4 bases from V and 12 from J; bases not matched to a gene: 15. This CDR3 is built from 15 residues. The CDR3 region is CASSGPGGNQNYQYF. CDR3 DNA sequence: TGTGCCAGCAGTGGGCCGGGGGGAAATCAGAATTATCAGTACTTC. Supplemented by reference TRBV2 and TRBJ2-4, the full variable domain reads EPEVTQTPSHQVTQMGQEVILRCVPISNHLYFYWYRQILGQKVEFLVSFYNNEISEKSEIFDDQFSVERPDGSNFTLKIRSTKLEDSAMYFCASSGPGGNQNYQYFGAGTRLSVL.

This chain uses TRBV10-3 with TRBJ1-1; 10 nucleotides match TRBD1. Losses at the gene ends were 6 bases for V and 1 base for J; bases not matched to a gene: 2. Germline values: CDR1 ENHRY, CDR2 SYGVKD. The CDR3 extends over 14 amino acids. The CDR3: CAIRRDRGNTEAFF. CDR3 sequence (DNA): TGTGCCATCAGGAGGGACAGGGGGAACACTGAAGCTTTCTTT.

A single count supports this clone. The CDR3 spells CASSERGTGKYNSPLHF. The CDR3 DNA reads as TGTGCCAGCAGTGAACGGGGGACAGGGAAATATAATTCACCCCTCCACTTT. V and J are TRBV6-1 and TRBJ1-6; 9 bases agree with TRBD1. Germline V gene sequence: CDR1 MNHNS, CDR2 SASEGT. This CDR3 has 17 residues. Trimming at V came to 2 bases and at J to 4 bases, leaving 6 bases not matched to a gene.

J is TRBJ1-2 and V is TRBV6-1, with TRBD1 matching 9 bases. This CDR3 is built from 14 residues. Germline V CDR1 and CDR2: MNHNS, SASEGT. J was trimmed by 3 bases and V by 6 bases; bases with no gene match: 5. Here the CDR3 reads CASSGGQGDYGYTF. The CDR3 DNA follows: TGTGCCAGCAGCGGGGGACAGGGAGACTATGGCTACACCTTC.

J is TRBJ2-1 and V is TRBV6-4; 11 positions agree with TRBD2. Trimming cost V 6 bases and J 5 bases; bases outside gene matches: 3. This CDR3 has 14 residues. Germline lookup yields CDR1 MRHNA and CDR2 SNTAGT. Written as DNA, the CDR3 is TGTGCCAGCAGCTATAGCGGGGGGGACAATGAGCAGTTCTTC. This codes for CASSYSGGDNEQFF.

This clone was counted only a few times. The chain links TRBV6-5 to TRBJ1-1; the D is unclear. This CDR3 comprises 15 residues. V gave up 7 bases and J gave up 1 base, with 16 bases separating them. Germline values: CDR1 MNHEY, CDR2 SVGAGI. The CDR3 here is CASTQTGLGNTEAFF. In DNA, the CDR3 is TGTGCCAGCACCCAAACGGGGTTGGGGAACACTGAAGCTTTCTTT.